The TCR beta chain described here comes from a study of human T cells and chemical hapten exposure. The time point: patch test 1, 2 weeks after DPC sensitization. Treatment given: therapeutic diphenylcyclopropenone sensitization with weekly scalp DPC. Unfractionated whole blood yielded the extracted total RNA. TCRdb re-derived calls from the RACE reads in MiXCR, one entry per CDR3 protein. The profile covers around 57,000 distinct CDR3 sequences, with more than 9.5% appearing a single time and approximately 1.8% taken by the ten largest. The CDR3 spans 15 residues. The V and J ends lost 4 bases and 9 bases, in that order; junction bases with no gene match: 12. Germline V gene lookup returns CDR1 SGDLS and CDR2 YYNGEE.

The input for sequencing was whole blood, taken in connection with sensitization to the hapten diphenylcyclopropenone (DPC). The clonotype was recovered from a woman aged 40 to 50 with alopecia areata. Some clones in this sample may be carry-over from other donors' samples. The chain joins TRBV9 to TRBJ2-1; TRBD2 agrees at 8 bases. The DNA of the CDR3 is TGTGCCAGCAGCTCGGGGACTAGGTCGGACGGTGAGCAGTTCTTC. Residues: CASSSGTRSDGEQFF.